This T cell receptor beta chain is drawn from a study of T cell responses to AZD1222 COVID-19 vaccine. Turning to the study itself: Doses given second, at about 4 or about 12 weeks, were pooled.

Points from the study as a whole: Sampling that yielded the repertoires occurred only after the peak T cell response. Clonal diversity may have been underestimated, and the donors were mostly white British, with more females than males. Of spike-specific TCRs, nearly half reportedly target regions left unmutated in variants.

About this clone itself: Its matching antigen is unknown.

Trimming left V 6 bases short and J 5 bases short, with 8 bases between. CDR1 LNHDA and CDR2 SQIVND come from the germline V gene (reference sequence). The length of the CDR3 is 11 residues. The assay was immunoSEQ multiplex PCR, and TCRdb's table has in-frame clones only and misses some. Among about 140,000 clones listed, more than 85% were seen once. The sample here was peripheral blood, taken on day 0 of AZD1222 vaccination. This chain joins TRBV19 and TRBJ2-7; D gene unclear. This clonotype was obtained from an adult in good health. CDR3: CASSLENEQYF. The CDR3 DNA reads TGTGCCAGTAGCCTTGAGAACGAGCAGTACTTC.